A selection of T cell receptor beta chains follows, all from one sample in a study of T cell clusters in autoimmune cytopenias. Reprocessing the multiplex PCR reads, TCRdb reports a single entry for every CDR3 protein and omits DNA. The table lists 10,000 to 11,000 distinct CDR3 sequences. The same sample was also studied in work on T cell repertoires in aging, cancer and after chemotherapy.

The specimen was peripheral blood. The receptors here all came from a human donor in good health. CDR3s include the opening cysteine and the closing phenylalanine or tryptophan. The order of the fields is clone size, CDR3 length, J gene, V gene, CDR3 protein. Part of the rows lack a size; the others show once, few, many or a class for expanded clones.

abundance: medium-sized
len: 15
j_gene: TRBJ1-3
v_gene: TRBV5-5
CDR3aa: CASSGMGTVGNTIYF

abundance: medium-sized
len: 12
j_gene: TRBJ1-2
v_gene: TRBV6-1
CDR3aa: CASRPPNYGYTF

abundance: -
len: 16
j_gene: TRBJ2-3
v_gene: TRBV18
CDR3aa: CASSPPGGSGTDTQYF

abundance: -
len: 16
j_gene: TRBJ1-1
v_gene: TRBV14
CDR3aa: CASSLGRGLVNTEAFF

abundance: medium-sized
len: 16
j_gene: TRBJ2-3
v_gene: TRBV29-1
CDR3aa: CSVATHQGQGIRTQYF

abundance: medium-sized
len: 16
j_gene: TRBJ2-2
v_gene: TRBV6-5
CDR3aa: CASSYVRPIGAGELFF

abundance: -
len: 16
j_gene: TRBJ1-5
v_gene: TRBV2
CDR3aa: CASSAGSRYSNQPQHF

abundance: -
len: 13
j_gene: TRBJ1-5
v_gene: TRBV19
CDR3aa: CASSIDWDQPQHF

abundance: -
len: 14
j_gene: TRBJ1-4
v_gene: TRBV6-5
CDR3aa: CASSHSQGNEKLFF

abundance: -
len: 16
j_gene: TRBJ2-3
v_gene: TRBV29-1
CDR3aa: CSARVLAGENTDTQYF

abundance: medium-sized
len: 16
j_gene: TRBJ1-4
v_gene: TRBV5-6
CDR3aa: CASSGQGRSANEKLFF

abundance: -
len: 13
j_gene: TRBJ2-1
v_gene: TRBV20-1
CDR3aa: CSVRGGSDVIQFF

abundance: -
len: 13
j_gene: TRBJ1-1
v_gene: TRBV7-7
CDR3aa: CASSPAGLSEAFF

abundance: -
len: 11
j_gene: TRBJ1-2
v_gene: TRBV5-1
CDR3aa: CAKLGQPGYTF

abundance: -
len: 15
j_gene: TRBJ1-5
v_gene: TRBV5-8
CDR3aa: CASSFPRDPNQPQHF

abundance: medium-sized
len: 12
j_gene: TRBJ1-1
v_gene: TRBV6-1
CDR3aa: CASSSMNTEAFF

abundance: -
len: 14
j_gene: TRBJ2-5
v_gene: TRBV10-3
CDR3aa: CAIRAGGTQETQYF

abundance: medium-sized
len: 11
j_gene: TRBJ2-7
v_gene: TRBV27
CDR3aa: CASGQVNEQYF

abundance: -
len: 13
j_gene: TRBJ1-2
v_gene: TRBV11-2
CDR3aa: CASSPGQESGYTF

abundance: -
len: 12
j_gene: TRBJ2-5
v_gene: TRBV5-1
CDR3aa: CASSFSQETQYF

abundance: large
len: 18
j_gene: TRBJ2-1
v_gene: TRBV6-5
CDR3aa: CASSYSRTSGGHYNEQFF

abundance: -
len: 15
j_gene: TRBJ1-5
v_gene: TRBV6-5
CDR3aa: CASSPYGQGHLAQHF

abundance: medium-sized
len: 15
j_gene: TRBJ2-1
v_gene: TRBV7-2
CDR3aa: CASSLAGLSYNEQFF

abundance: -
len: 17
j_gene: TRBJ2-1
v_gene: TRBV7-3
CDR3aa: CASSLEPVTSLYNEQFF